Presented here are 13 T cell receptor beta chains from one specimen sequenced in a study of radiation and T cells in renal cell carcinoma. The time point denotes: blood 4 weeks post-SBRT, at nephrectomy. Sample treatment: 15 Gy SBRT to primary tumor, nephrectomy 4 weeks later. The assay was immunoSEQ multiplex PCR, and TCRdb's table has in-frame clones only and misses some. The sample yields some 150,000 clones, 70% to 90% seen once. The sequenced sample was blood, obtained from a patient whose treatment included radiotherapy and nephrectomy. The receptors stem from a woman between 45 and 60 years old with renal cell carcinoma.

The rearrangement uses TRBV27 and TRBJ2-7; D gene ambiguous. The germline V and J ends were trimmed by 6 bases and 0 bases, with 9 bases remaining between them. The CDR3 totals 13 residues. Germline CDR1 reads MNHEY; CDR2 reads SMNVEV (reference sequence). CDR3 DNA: TGTGCCAGCAGCTCCCCCAGCTCCTACGAGCAGTACTTC. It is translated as CASSSPSSYEQYF.

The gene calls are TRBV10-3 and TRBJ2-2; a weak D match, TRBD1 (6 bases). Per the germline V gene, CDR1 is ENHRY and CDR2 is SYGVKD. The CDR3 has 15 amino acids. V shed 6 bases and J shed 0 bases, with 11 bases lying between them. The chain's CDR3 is CAIRLGAPNTGELFF. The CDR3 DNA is TGTGCCATCAGGTTGGGGGCTCCGAACACCGGGGAGCTGTTTTTT.

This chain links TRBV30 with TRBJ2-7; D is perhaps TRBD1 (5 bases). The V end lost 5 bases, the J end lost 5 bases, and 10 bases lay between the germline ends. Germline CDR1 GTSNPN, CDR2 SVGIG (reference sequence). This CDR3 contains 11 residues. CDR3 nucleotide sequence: TGTGCCTGGGGGGCCCAGAACGAGCAGTACTTC. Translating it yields CAWGAQNEQYF.

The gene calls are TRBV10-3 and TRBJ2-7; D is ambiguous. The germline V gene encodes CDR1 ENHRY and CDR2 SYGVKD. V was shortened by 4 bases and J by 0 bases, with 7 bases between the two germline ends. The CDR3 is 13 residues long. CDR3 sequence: CAISGDYSYEQYF. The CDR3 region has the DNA TGTGCCATCAGTGGGGATTACTCCTACGAGCAGTACTTC.

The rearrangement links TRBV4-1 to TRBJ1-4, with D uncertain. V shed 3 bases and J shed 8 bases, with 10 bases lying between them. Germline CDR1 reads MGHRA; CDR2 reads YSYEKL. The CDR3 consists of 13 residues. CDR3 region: CASSQLGPEKLFF. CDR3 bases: TGCGCCAGCAGCCAGCTAGGACCCGAAAAACTGTTTTTT.

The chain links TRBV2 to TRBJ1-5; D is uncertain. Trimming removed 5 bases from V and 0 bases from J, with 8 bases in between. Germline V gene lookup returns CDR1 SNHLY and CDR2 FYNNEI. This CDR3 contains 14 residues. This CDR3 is CASSQSNSNQPQHF. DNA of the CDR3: TGTGCCAGCAGTCAATCAAATAGCAATCAGCCCCAGCATTTT.

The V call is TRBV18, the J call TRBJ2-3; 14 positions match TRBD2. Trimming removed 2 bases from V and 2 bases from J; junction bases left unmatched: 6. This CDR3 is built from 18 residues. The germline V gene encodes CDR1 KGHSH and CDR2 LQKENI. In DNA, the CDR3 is TGTGCCAGCTCACCATTCGAGACTAGCGGGGGGGCCACAGATACGCAGTATTTT. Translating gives CASSPFETSGGATDTQYF.

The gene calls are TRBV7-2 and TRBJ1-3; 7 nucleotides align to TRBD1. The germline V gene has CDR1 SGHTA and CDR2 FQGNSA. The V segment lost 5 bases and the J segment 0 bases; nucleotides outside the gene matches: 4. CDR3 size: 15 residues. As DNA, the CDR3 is TGTGCCAGCAGCGTCCGGGACAGCTCTGGAAACACCATATATTTT. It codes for CASSVRDSSGNTIYF.

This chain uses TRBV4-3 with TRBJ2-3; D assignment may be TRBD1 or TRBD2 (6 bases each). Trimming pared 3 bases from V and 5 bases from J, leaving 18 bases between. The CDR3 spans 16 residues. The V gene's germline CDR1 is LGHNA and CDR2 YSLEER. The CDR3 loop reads CASSQGLRGAGDTQYF. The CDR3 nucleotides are TGCGCCAGCAGCCAGGGGCTAAGGGGGGCTGGAGATACGCAGTATTTT.

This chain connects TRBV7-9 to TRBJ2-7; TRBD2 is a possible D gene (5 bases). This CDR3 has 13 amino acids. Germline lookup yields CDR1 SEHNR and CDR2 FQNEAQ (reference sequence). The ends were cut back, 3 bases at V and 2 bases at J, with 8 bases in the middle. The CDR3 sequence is CASSLDGTYEQYF. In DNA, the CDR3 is TGTGCCAGCAGCTTGGACGGGACCTACGAGCAGTACTTC.

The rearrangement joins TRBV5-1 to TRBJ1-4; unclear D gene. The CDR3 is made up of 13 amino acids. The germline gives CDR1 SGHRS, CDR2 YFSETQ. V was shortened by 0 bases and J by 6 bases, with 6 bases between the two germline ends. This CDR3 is CASSLVGDEKLFF. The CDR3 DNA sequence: TGCGCCAGCAGCTTGGTCGGGGATGAAAAACTGTTTTTT.

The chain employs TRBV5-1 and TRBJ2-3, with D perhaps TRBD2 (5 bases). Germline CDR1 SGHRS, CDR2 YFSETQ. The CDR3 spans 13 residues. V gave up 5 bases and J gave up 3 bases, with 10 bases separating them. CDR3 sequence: CASSLTGTDTQYF. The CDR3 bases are TGCGCCAGCAGTCTGACGGGGACAGATACGCAGTATTTT.

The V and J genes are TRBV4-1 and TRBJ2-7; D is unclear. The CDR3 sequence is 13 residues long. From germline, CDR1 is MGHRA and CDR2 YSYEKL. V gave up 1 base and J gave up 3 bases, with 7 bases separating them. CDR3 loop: CASSQVESYEQYF. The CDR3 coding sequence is TGCGCCAGCAGCCAAGTTGAGAGCTACGAGCAGTACTTC.